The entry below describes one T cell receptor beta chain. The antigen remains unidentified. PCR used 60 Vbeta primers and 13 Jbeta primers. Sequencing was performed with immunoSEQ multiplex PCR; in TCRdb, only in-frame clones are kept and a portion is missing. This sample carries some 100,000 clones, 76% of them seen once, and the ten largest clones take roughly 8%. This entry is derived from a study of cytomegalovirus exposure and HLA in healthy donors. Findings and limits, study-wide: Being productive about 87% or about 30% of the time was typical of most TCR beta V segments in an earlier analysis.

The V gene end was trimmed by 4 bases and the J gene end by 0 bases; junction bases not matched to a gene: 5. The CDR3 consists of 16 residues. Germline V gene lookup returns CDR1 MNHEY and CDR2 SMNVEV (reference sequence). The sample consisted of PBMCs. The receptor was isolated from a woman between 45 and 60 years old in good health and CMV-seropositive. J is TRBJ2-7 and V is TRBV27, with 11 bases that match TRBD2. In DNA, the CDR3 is TGTGCCAGCAGTTCTCTGGGACTAGCGGTCTCCTACGAGCAGTACTTC. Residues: CASSSLGLAVSYEQYF.